The T cell receptor beta chain described here comes from a study of blood T cell repertoires in COVID-19. The table came from immunoSEQ multiplex PCR; TCRdb's copy has only in-frame clones and leaves some out. In the table there are about 33,000 clones, roughly 80% of which are singletons. The CDR3 covers 18 residues. The V segment lost 5 bases and the J segment 1 base; nucleotides outside the gene matches: 14. Germline loops: CDR1 SGHAT, CDR2 FQNNGV. The source is a man aged 65 to 85 with acute or convalescent COVID-19. The rearrangement uses TRBV11-2 and TRBJ1-1; TRBD1 matches 9 bases. The sequencing sample was made of peripheral blood. In nucleotides, the CDR3 is TGTGCCAGCAGCCTGGGACCGGGACAGGGACTTCGGAACACTGAAGCTTTCTTT. It translates to CASSLGPGQGLRNTEAFF.